Below, 28 T cell receptor beta chains from the same sample are listed, as sequenced in a study of cytomegalovirus exposure and HLA in healthy donors. PCR used 60 Vbeta primers and 13 Jbeta primers. TCRdb keeps only in-frame clones here, not all; method: immunoSEQ multiplex PCR. The table shows roughly 90,000 clones, with about 90% occurring only once. The sample consisted of PBMCs. The receptors derive from a man between 18 and 35 years old in good health and CMV-seronegative.

This clone has a handful of counts. The J gene is TRBJ2-5, the V gene TRBV5-8; D ambiguous. The length of the CDR3 is 11 residues. V was pared by 3 bases and J by 9 bases, with 9 bases between. Germline V gene sequence: CDR1 SGHTS, CDR2 YDEGEE. This CDR3 reads CASSSRRAQYF. The CDR3 bases are TGTGCCAGCAGCTCCCGTCGCGCCCAGTACTTC.

The chain employs TRBV25-1 and TRBJ2-3; 9 bases fit TRBD1. The CDR3 is 16 residues long. Germline V gene sequence: CDR1 MGHDK, CDR2 SYGVNS. V trimming: 4 bases; J trimming: 3 bases; junction bases outside the gene matches: 8. The CDR3 reads CASSGRRDRETDTQYF. The CDR3 DNA sequence: TGTGCCAGCAGTGGACGCCGGGACAGGGAAACAGATACGCAGTATTTT.

The chain employs TRBV28 and TRBJ2-2; possibly TRBD2 for D (5 bases). From germline, CDR1 is MDHEN and CDR2 SYDVKM. V was trimmed by 3 bases and J by 7 bases, leaving 12 bases between them. This CDR3 contains 14 residues. CDR3 amino acids: CASSFVPSNGELFF. Written as DNA, the CDR3 is TGTGCCAGCAGTTTTGTGCCTAGCAACGGGGAGCTGTTTTTT.

The V and J genes are TRBV28 and TRBJ2-3, with 10 bases lining up with TRBD2. The CDR3 runs 19 residues. V shed 4 bases and J 1 base; nucleotides not matched to a gene: 14. Germline assignment: CDR1 MDHEN and CDR2 SYDVKM. The CDR3 nucleotides are TGTGCCAGCAGTTCATTAGCGGGAGGAGGGTGGTTAGGCACAGATACGCAGTATTTT. As protein: CASSSLAGGGWLGTDTQYF.

This clone was detected once. The chain uses TRBV9 and TRBJ2-2; 12 bases match TRBD2. CDR1 SGDLS and CDR2 YYNGEE come from the germline V gene. V lost 4 bases and J lost 5; bases outside the gene matches: 3. The CDR3 covers 15 residues. CDR3 sequence: CASSITSGRTGELFF. CDR3 bases: TGTGCCAGCAGCATAACTAGCGGGAGGACCGGGGAGCTGTTTTTT.

The CDR3 region has the DNA TGCAGCGTTGTACTTGGCACAGATACGCAGTATTTT. Protein product: CSVVLGTDTQYF. The J gene is TRBJ2-3, the V gene TRBV29-1, with D hard to call. The ends were cut back, 4 bases at V and 1 base at J, with 6 bases in the middle. This CDR3 is built from 12 residues. The germline gives CDR1 SQVTM, CDR2 ANQGSEA.

This chain joins TRBV6-5 and TRBJ2-7; 13 nucleotides agree with TRBD2. Looked up from germline, CDR1 is MNHEY and CDR2 is SVGAGI. Trimming cost V 5 bases and J 1 base; bases outside gene matches: 2. The CDR3 length is 15 residues. In DNA, the CDR3 is TGTGCCAGCAGTCGACTAGCGGGAGGTTCCTACGAGCAGTACTTC. It codes for CASSRLAGGSYEQYF.

The chain carries TRBV11-2 and TRBJ2-7; TRBD1 matches at 9 bases. CDR1 and CDR2 from the germline V gene are SGHAT and FQNNGV. The CDR3 contains 14 residues. V dropped 3 bases and J dropped 1; count of bases not matched to a gene: 1. CDR3 nucleotide sequence: TGTGCCAGCAGCTTCGACAGGGGGTCCTACGAGCAGTACTTC. Encoded protein: CASSFDRGSYEQYF.

A single count supports this clone. The rearrangement uses TRBV10-3 and TRBJ2-5; 8 positions agree with TRBD1. V lost 8 bases and J lost 4; bases outside the gene matches: 12. The CDR3 runs 15 residues. CDR1 is ENHRY and CDR2 is SYGVKD in the germline V gene. In DNA, the CDR3 is TGTGCCATCGCCCTCTCGGACAGGGTTGGAGAGACCCAGTACTTC. Its protein product is CAIALSDRVGETQYF.

The rearrangement links TRBV18 to TRBJ1-4; tentatively, D is TRBD1 (5 bases). The ends were cut back, 3 bases at V and 8 bases at J, with 16 bases in the middle. The CDR3 covers 15 residues. Germline assignment: CDR1 KGHSH and CDR2 LQKENI. The CDR3 sequence is CASSPVDSPGEKLFF. The CDR3 nucleotides read TGTGCCAGCTCACCGGTTGACAGCCCCGGGGAAAAACTGTTTTTT.

Worth noting for this clone: The sample carries other DNA sequences with the same CDR3. The chain recombines TRBV5-1 with TRBJ2-3; no definite D call. V was shortened by 4 bases and J by 0 bases, with 18 bases between the two germline ends. Germline V lookup: CDR1 SGHRS, CDR2 YFSETQ. The CDR3 has 17 residues. The CDR3 region has the DNA TGCGCCAGCAGCCCTAAACCCCCGCGCCTCAGCACAGATACGCAGTATTTT. Translating gives CASSPKPPRLSTDTQYF.

The chain has TRBV5-6 and TRBJ2-3, with 7 bases matching TRBD2. The CDR3 runs 17 residues. V shed 0 bases, J shed 1 base, and the junction held 8 bases outside the gene matches. Germline assignment: CDR1 SGHDT and CDR2 YYEEEE. CDR3 sequence reads: CASSLAMSGKGTDTQYF. The CDR3 DNA reads as TGTGCCAGCAGCTTGGCCATGAGCGGGAAGGGCACAGATACGCAGTATTTT.

This chain connects TRBV11-2 to TRBJ2-5; 11 nucleotides match TRBD2. Germline assignment: CDR1 SGHAT and CDR2 FQNNGV. V was pared by 1 base and J by 6 bases, with 7 bases of the junction left unmatched. The CDR3 loop spans 16 amino acids. This CDR3 is CASSLVVAGGAKTQYF. For the CDR3, the DNA is TGTGCCAGCAGCTTAGTTGTAGCGGGAGGGGCCAAGACCCAGTACTTC.

The chain has TRBV5-4 and TRBJ2-5, with D hard to call. The CDR3 loop spans 16 amino acids. CDR1 is SGHNT and CDR2 is YYREEE in the germline V gene (reference sequence). V was cut by 4 bases and J by 2 bases, with 18 bases left in between. The CDR3: CASSGVSGLSQETQYF. CDR3 nucleotide sequence: TGTGCCAGCAGCGGCGTCAGTGGGCTTTCACAAGAGACCCAGTACTTC.

In nucleotides, the CDR3 is TGTGCCAGAAGACCAGGGGACCAACAGAGCTCCTACAATGAGCAGTTCTTC. It yields the protein CARRPGDQQSSYNEQFF. The chain recombines TRBV5-3 with TRBJ2-1; maybe TRBD1 (6 bases). TRBV5-3 is sorted into the ORF group, with uncertain function. There are 17 residues in the CDR3. With 5 bases removed from V and 0 bases from J, the gap between germline ends came to 18 bases.

The chain has TRBV7-2 and TRBJ2-3; weak D call: TRBD2 (6 bases). This CDR3 region has 15 residues. The V end lost 5 bases, the J end lost 2 bases, and 14 bases lay between the germline ends. CDR1 and CDR2 from the germline V gene are SGHTA and FQGNSA. The CDR3 spells CASSPRRESTDTQYF. The DNA of the CDR3 is TGTGCCAGCAGCCCCCGGAGGGAGTCCACAGATACGCAGTATTTT.

This clone has just a few counts. This sequence joins TRBV6-6 and TRBJ2-3; 11 nucleotides line up with TRBD1. CDR1 MNHNY and CDR2 SVGAGI come from the germline V gene (reference sequence). V was pared by 9 bases and J by 5 bases, with 1 base of the junction left unmatched. The CDR3 sequence is 12 residues long. The CDR3 reads CARGQGGDTQYF. The CDR3 DNA is TGTGCCAGGGGACAGGGGGGAGATACGCAGTATTTT.

This sequence joins TRBV6-1 and TRBJ2-1, with 7 bases lining up with TRBD2. The CDR3 has 14 residues. Germline CDR1 MNHNS, CDR2 SASEGT. The J segment lost 9 bases and the V segment lost 4 bases, leaving 9 bases of the junction unmatched. The CDR3 protein is CASSAKTSFGEQFF. In nucleotides, the CDR3 is TGTGCCAGCAGTGCGAAGACTAGCTTCGGTGAGCAGTTCTTC.

The chain couples TRBV2 to TRBJ1-4; the D gene is possibly TRBD1 (5 bases). The CDR3 covers 15 residues. Germline lookup yields CDR1 SNHLY and CDR2 FYNNEI. V gave up 4 bases and J gave up 0 bases, with 9 bases separating them. Here the CDR3 reads CASSGTLSTNEKLFF. The CDR3 nucleotides are TGTGCCAGCAGTGGGACACTCTCAACTAATGAAAAACTGTTTTTT.

This chain links TRBV28 with TRBJ2-1; 9 nucleotides agree with TRBD2. The trim removed 5 bases at V and 9 bases at J, leaving 5 bases unmatched. Per the germline V gene, CDR1 is MDHEN and CDR2 is SYDVKM. The CDR3 totals 13 residues. The chain's CDR3 is CASSAGGRLEQFF. CDR3 coding DNA: TGTGCCAGCAGTGCGGGAGGGCGACTTGAGCAGTTCTTC. The entire variable domain, with the rest obtained from reference TRBV28 and TRBJ2-1, is as follows: DVKVTQSSRYLVKRTGEKVFLECVQDMDHENMFWYRQDPGLGLRLIYFSYDVKMKEKGDIPEGYSVSREKKERFSLILESASTNQTSMYLCASSAGGRLEQFFGPGTRLTVL.

V gene TRBV11-2 combines with J gene TRBJ1-2; unclear D gene. The CDR3 has 11 residues. V lost 5 bases, J lost 7 bases, and 8 bases lay in between. Per germline, CDR1 SGHAT and CDR2 FQNNGV. CDR3: CASSQAIGYTF. In nucleotides, the CDR3 is TGTGCCAGCAGCCAAGCGATTGGCTACACCTTC.

The rearrangement links TRBV28 to TRBJ2-2; 8 positions agree with TRBD2. Per germline, CDR1 MDHEN and CDR2 SYDVKM. V lost 3 bases to trimming and J lost 6 bases; unmatched junction nucleotides: 6. CDR3 length: 15 residues. The CDR3 nucleotides are TGTGCCAGCAGTTTTAGCGGGACCCGGGCCGGGGAGCTGTTTTTT. This codes for CASSFSGTRAGELFF.

The chain links TRBV5-1 to TRBJ1-4; TRBD1 agrees at 11 bases. The CDR3 extends over 15 amino acids. V was clipped by 2 bases and J by 8 bases; unmatched bases: 5. Germline V CDR1 and CDR2: SGHRS, YFSETQ. The CDR3: CASSFGQGAFEKLFF. The CDR3 bases are TGCGCCAGCAGCTTCGGACAGGGGGCGTTCGAAAAACTGTTTTTT.

The chain combines TRBV2 with TRBJ1-1, with TRBD1 matching over 10 bases. The CDR3 is made up of 13 amino acids. Trimming took 5 bases from V and 11 from J; bases not matched to a gene: 8. Germline V gene data show CDR1 as SNHLY and CDR2 as FYNNEI. CDR3 sequence: CASSIGTGEAAFF. CDR3 nucleotide sequence: TGTGCCAGCAGTATCGGGACAGGGGAGGCCGCTTTCTTT.

This clone has only one observation. This rearrangement joins TRBV25-1 to TRBJ2-5; 10 bases match TRBD1. This CDR3 comprises 15 residues. CDR1 is MGHDK, CDR2 SYGVNS, per germline. CDR3 residues: CSSGVGTGAVGAQYF. CDR3 sequence (DNA): TGTAGCAGCGGGGTCGGGACAGGGGCGGTCGGGGCCCAGTACTTC.

The genes are TRBV27 and TRBJ2-3, with D unresolved. The germline V and J ends were trimmed by 3 bases and 0 bases, with 4 bases remaining between them. The CDR3 is 13 residues long. The germline V gene has CDR1 MNHEY and CDR2 SMNVEV (reference sequence). In nucleotides, the CDR3 is TGTGCCAGCAGTTTCTACAGCACAGATACGCAGTATTTT. Its protein is CASSFYSTDTQYF.

This chain connects TRBV28 to TRBJ2-5; weak D call: TRBD1 (6 bases). CDR3 length: 13 amino acids. Trimming cost V 7 bases and J 5 bases, with 14 bases left between them. Germline loops: CDR1 MDHEN, CDR2 SYDVKM. For the CDR3, the DNA is TGTGCCAGCAAACAACAGGGTTCGGAGACCCAGTACTTC. It is translated as CASKQQGSETQYF.

V is TRBV28 and J is TRBJ2-7; tentative D call: TRBD2 (6 bases). Germline V gene lookup returns CDR1 MDHEN and CDR2 SYDVKM. This CDR3 contains 14 residues. V was clipped by 8 bases and J by 6 bases, with 20 bases between them. The DNA of the CDR3 is TGTGCCAGCGCAGTGTCTCGGGGGAGACGCGAGCAGTACTTC. Translating gives CASAVSRGRREQYF.